This entry lists 32 T cell receptor beta chains sequenced from one sample in a study of T cell responses to AZD1222 COVID-19 vaccine. The protocol was immunoSEQ multiplex PCR, while the TCRdb copy is restricted to in-frame clones and leaves out a portion. The sample has 100,000 to 150,000 clones; roughly 87% are singletons. This sample comprised peripheral blood, obtained on day 0 of AZD1222 vaccination. All receptors derive from an adult in good health.

V gene TRBV4-3 combines with J gene TRBJ2-3; D is possibly TRBD1 or TRBD2 (6 bases each). The length of the CDR3 is 17 residues. The V end lost 0 bases, the J end lost 4 bases, and 17 bases lay between the germline ends. Germline V gene lookup returns CDR1 LGHNA and CDR2 YSLEER. In nucleotides, the CDR3 is TGCGCCAGCAGCCAAGAGGGGGGAGTCCGGGGGCCAGATACGCAGTATTTT. This encodes CASSQEGGVRGPDTQYF.

The gene calls are TRBV5-5 and TRBJ2-7; 8 bases are a match to TRBD1. Per the germline V gene, CDR1 is SGHKS and CDR2 is YYEKEE (reference sequence). The CDR3 contains 17 residues. V lost 4 bases, J lost 2 bases, and 14 bases stayed unmatched. CDR3 in amino acids: CASSLHPPGTGTYEQYF. Written as DNA, the CDR3 is TGTGCCAGCAGCCTCCACCCGCCCGGGACAGGAACCTACGAGCAGTACTTC.

V gene TRBV28 combines with J gene TRBJ1-4; 12 bases line up with TRBD1. The CDR3 extends over 15 amino acids. Germline CDR1 MDHEN, CDR2 SYDVKM. After removal of 5 bases from V and 8 bases from J, the junction contained 6 bases not matched to a gene. The CDR3 region has the DNA TGTGCCAGCAGTCACCCCGGGACAGGGGGCGAAAAACTGTTTTTT. Amino acid sequence: CASSHPGTGGEKLFF.

V and J are TRBV7-9 and TRBJ1-6; D remains ambiguous. The CDR3 consists of 14 residues. From germline, CDR1 is SEHNR and CDR2 FQNEAQ (reference sequence). V lost 7 bases to trimming and J lost 5 bases, with 12 bases between them. Written as DNA, the CDR3 is TGTGCCAGCACGTGGTGGCAGAATAATTCACCCCTCCACTTT. Encoded protein: CASTWWQNNSPLHF. Full variable domain (missing parts from reference TRBV7-9 and TRBJ1-6): DTGVSQNPRHKITKRGQNVTFRCDPISEHNRLYWYRQTLGQGPEFLTYFQNEAQLEKSRLLSDRFSAERPKGSFSTLEIQRTEQGDSAMYLCASTWWQNNSPLHFGNGTRLTVT.

The V and J genes are TRBV6-1 and TRBJ1-1; D remains unclear. Deletions cut 2 bases from V and 3 bases from J, with 13 bases between. Germline CDR1 MNHNS, CDR2 SASEGT. The CDR3 is 15 residues long. The CDR3 region is CASSEWGMRDTEAFF. DNA of the CDR3: TGTGCCAGCAGTGAATGGGGTATGCGGGACACTGAAGCTTTCTTT.

This sequence joins TRBV2 and TRBJ2-7, with D perhaps assigned TRBD1 or TRBD2 (5 bases each). Trimming pared 6 bases from V and 2 bases from J, leaving 14 bases between. Germline loops: CDR1 SNHLY, CDR2 FYNNEI. The length of the CDR3 is 14 residues. CDR3 protein: CASSGSGRTYEQYF. DNA for the CDR3: TGTGCCAGCAGCGGCTCGGGACGAACCTACGAGCAGTACTTC. The full variable domain, completed using reference TRBV2 and TRBJ2-7, is EPEVTQTPSHQVTQMGQEVILRCVPISNHLYFYWYRQILGQKVEFLVSFYNNEISEKSEIFDDQFSVERPDGSNFTLKIRSTKLEDSAMYFCASSGSGRTYEQYFGPGTRLTVT.

The V and J genes are TRBV7-2 and TRBJ2-1; the D gene is possibly TRBD2 (7 bases). The length of the CDR3 is 18 residues. V was shortened by 3 bases and J by 4 bases, with 22 bases between the two germline ends. Germline-derived CDR1 and CDR2 are SGHTA and FQGNSA. This CDR3 reads CASSFRRIRGAMYNEQFF. CDR3 nucleotides: TGTGCCAGCAGCTTTCGGAGAATACGGGGGGCCATGTACAATGAGCAGTTCTTC. Complete variable domain (other parts from reference TRBV7-2 and TRBJ2-1): GAGVSQSPSNKVTEKGKDVELRCDPISGHTALYWYRQSLGQGLEFLIYFQGNSAPDKSGLPSDRFSAERTGGSVSTLTIQRTQQEDSAVYLCASSFRRIRGAMYNEQFFGPGTRLTVL.

The rearrangement joins TRBV5-4 to TRBJ2-2; a weak D match, TRBD2 (7 bases). This CDR3 comprises 14 residues. The V end lost 5 bases, the J end lost 4 bases, and 12 bases lay between the germline ends. Germline-derived CDR1 and CDR2 are SGHNT and YYREEE (reference sequence). For the CDR3, the DNA is TGTGCCAGCAGTGCTGGGGGGGCCACCGGGGAGCTGTTTTTT. Encoded protein: CASSAGGATGELFF.

The chain employs TRBV3-1 (or the pseudogene TRBV3-2) and TRBJ2-3, with TRBD1 identical over 11 bases. This CDR3 is built from 15 residues. Trimming removed 3 bases from V and 5 bases from J; junction bases left unmatched: 4. Germline V lookup: CDR1 LGHDT, CDR2 YNNKEL (reference sequence). The CDR3 loop is CASSQGQGDGDTQYF. In DNA, the CDR3 is TGTGCCAGCAGCCAGGGACAGGGGGATGGAGATACGCAGTATTTT.

A few counts support this clone. The rearrangement links TRBV5-1 to TRBJ1-5, with 8 nucleotides matching TRBD1. This CDR3 region has 15 residues. Germline V CDR1 and CDR2: SGHRS, YFSETQ. V trimming: 4 bases; J trimming: 3 bases; junction bases outside the gene matches: 6. As DNA, the CDR3 is TGCGCCAGCAGCACTGGACAGGGCCCCAATCAGCCCCAGCATTTT. Translated: CASSTGQGPNQPQHF.

This clone is a singleton in its sample. The V gene is TRBV9, the J gene TRBJ1-4, with TRBD1 as a possible D gene (5 bases). Germline CDR1 reads SGDLS; CDR2 reads YYNGEE. Trimming removed 0 bases at V and 6 bases at J, with 12 bases between. This CDR3 region has 15 residues. Here the CDR3 reads CASSVGGAGDEKLFF. For the CDR3, the DNA is TGTGCCAGCAGCGTAGGGGGCGCCGGCGATGAAAAACTGTTTTTT.

The chain has TRBV4-3 and TRBJ2-3, with 7 bases aligning to TRBD1. This CDR3 is 17 amino acids long. Looked up from germline, CDR1 is LGHNA and CDR2 is YSLEER. Trimming removed 1 base from V and 4 bases from J; junction bases left unmatched: 11. CDR3 DNA sequence: TGCGCCAGCAGCCAAGGGTTGAAGGGACAGTCACCAGATACGCAGTATTTT. Its protein is CASSQGLKGQSPDTQYF.

J is TRBJ2-1 and V is TRBV7-8; the D gene is possibly TRBD2 (5 bases). CDR3 length: 15 amino acids. Germline-derived CDR1 and CDR2 are SGHVS and FQNEAQ. Trimming took 6 bases from V and 1 from J, leaving 13 bases between them. CDR3 region: CASRYSGDSYNEQFF. The CDR3 bases are TGTGCCAGCAGGTACTCCGGGGATTCCTACAATGAGCAGTTCTTC.

The genes are TRBV5-6 and TRBJ2-1; maybe TRBD2 (5 bases). The CDR3 totals 14 residues. Trimming left V 0 bases short and J 3 bases short, with 7 bases between. Germline assignment: CDR1 SGHDT and CDR2 YYEEEE. The chain's CDR3 is CASSLDGDYNEQFF. For the CDR3, the DNA is TGTGCCAGCAGCTTGGACGGGGACTACAATGAGCAGTTCTTC.

The chain has TRBV6-5 and TRBJ1-5; 7 nucleotides align to TRBD1. Looked up from germline, CDR1 is MNHEY and CDR2 is SVGAGI. This CDR3 is 14 amino acids long. V was clipped by 6 bases and J by 4 bases; unmatched bases: 6. CDR3 bases: TGTGCCAGCAGCCGGGACAGCGGAAATCAGCCCCAGCATTTT. Protein product: CASSRDSGNQPQHF.

This clone turned up a few times. The chain combines TRBV6-2 or TRBV6-3 with TRBJ1-1; no clear D. In germline, CDR1 is MNHEY, CDR2 SVGEGT. CDR3 length equals 11 residues. V dropped 6 bases and J dropped 9 bases, with 11 bases sitting between them. The CDR3 sequence is CASSLDRKAFF. The CDR3 DNA reads as TGTGCCAGCAGCTTGGACCGGAAAGCTTTCTTT.

V is TRBV7-2 and J is TRBJ2-6, with D unclear. CDR1 is SGHTA, CDR2 FQGNSA, per germline. CDR3 size: 17 residues. The V end lost 5 bases, the J end lost 3 bases, and 17 bases lay between the germline ends. CDR3 protein: CASSQYGQIRGANVLTF. As DNA, the CDR3 is TGTGCCAGCAGCCAATACGGGCAGATCCGTGGGGCCAACGTCCTGACTTTC.

With respect to this clone: No DNA is shown, since the ends of the CDR3 on it are uncertain; the CDR3 is the one TCRdb lists. V and J are TRBV12-3 or TRBV12-4 and TRBJ1-1; TRBD1 is taken as the D call from the table, unchecked against the DNA. The CDR3 is made up of 12 amino acids, end residues included. CDR3: CASSFGTGSTFF.

V usage is TRBV5-1 and J usage is TRBJ2-5; D may match TRBD1 or TRBD2 (5 bases each). Germline V gene sequence: CDR1 SGHRS, CDR2 YFSETQ. V lost 0 bases and J 5 bases, leaving 14 bases between the germline ends. The CDR3 spans 15 residues. CDR3 coding DNA: TGCGCCAGCAGCTTGGTGGCAGGGAGATCGGAGACCCAGTACTTC. Its translation is CASSLVAGRSETQYF.

The chain combines TRBV7-3 with TRBJ1-1, with D hard to call. The CDR3 runs to 14 residues. V was cut by 5 bases and J by 8 bases, with 18 bases left in between. CDR1 and CDR2 from the germline V gene are SGHTA and FQGTGA. CDR3 sequence reads: CASSANVRPSEAFF. In nucleotides, the CDR3 is TGTGCCAGCAGCGCAAACGTCCGCCCCTCCGAAGCTTTCTTT.

V and J are TRBV2 and TRBJ1-6; TRBD1 matches at 8 bases. CDR3 length equals 19 residues. CDR1 is SNHLY, CDR2 FYNNEI, per germline. V lost 6 bases to trimming and J lost 0 bases; unmatched junction nucleotides: 13. The CDR3 loop is CASRKGTGRRGSYNSPLHF. DNA for the CDR3: TGTGCCAGCAGAAAAGGGACAGGTAGGAGGGGCTCCTATAATTCACCCCTCCACTTT.

This chain joins TRBV5-5 and TRBJ2-1; perhaps D is TRBD1 or TRBD2 (7 bases each). V lost 7 bases to trimming and J lost 6 bases, with 17 bases between them. The CDR3 covers 14 residues. Germline V lookup: CDR1 SGHKS, CDR2 YYEKEE (reference sequence). For the CDR3, the DNA is TGTGCCAGCGGGGAGGGACAGATACTCAATGAGCAGTTCTTC. The encoded protein is CASGEGQILNEQFF.

The chain combines TRBV6-2 or TRBV6-3 with TRBJ1-6; D is undetermined. The germline V gene encodes CDR1 MNHEY and CDR2 SVGEGT. V was trimmed by 0 bases and J by 11 bases, leaving 11 bases between them. The CDR3 is made up of 14 amino acids. CDR3 sequence: CASSYSIGNAPLHF. For the CDR3, the DNA is TGTGCCAGCAGTTACTCTATTGGGAATGCACCCCTCCACTTT.

The genes are TRBV19 and TRBJ1-2; D possibly corresponds to TRBD1 (5 bases). Germline CDR1 and CDR2: LNHDA and SQIVND (reference sequence). The CDR3 covers 15 residues. Between the trimmed V and J ends, which lost 6 bases and 0 bases, there was a span of 14 bases. CDR3 region: CASRKDTITNYGYTF. CDR3 DNA sequence: TGTGCCAGTAGAAAGGACACCATAACTAACTATGGCTACACCTTC.

The chain employs TRBV9 and TRBJ1-5; D perhaps matches TRBD1 (5 bases). Looked up from germline, CDR1 is SGDLS and CDR2 is YYNGEE. The CDR3 is 15 residues long. Trimming left V 4 bases short and J 7 bases short, with 18 bases between. The CDR3 DNA follows: TGTGCCAGCAGCCCCTACGGGGGAGAGGGCCAGCCCCAGCATTTT. Protein: CASSPYGGEGQPQHF.

The V gene is TRBV19, the J gene TRBJ1-4, with 9 positions matching TRBD1. From germline, CDR1 is LNHDA and CDR2 SQIVND (reference sequence). The CDR3 spans 16 residues. Trimming cost V 5 bases and J 8 bases; bases outside gene matches: 12. The CDR3 protein is CASSVRRTGDREKLFF. DNA for the CDR3: TGTGCCAGTAGTGTACGACGGACAGGGGATCGCGAAAAACTGTTTTTT.

This clone occurred a few times. This chain uses TRBV28 with TRBJ2-5; tentative D call: TRBD1 (6 bases). The CDR3 length is 14 residues. V lost 4 bases to trimming and J lost 2 bases, with 11 bases between them. In germline, CDR1 is MDHEN, CDR2 SYDVKM. CDR3 nucleotides: TGTGCCAGCAGTTCCTGGACAGAGCAAGAGACCCAGTACTTC. Protein sequence: CASSSWTEQETQYF.

The gene calls are TRBV12-5 and TRBJ2-2, with D possibly TRBD1 on 6 matching bases. The CDR3 totals 15 residues. CDR1 and CDR2 from the germline V gene are LGHNT and FRNRAP. Trimming removed 7 bases from V and 0 bases from J, with 12 bases in between. The CDR3 DNA reads as TGTGCTAGTGCTCCGGGACAAACGAACACCGGGGAGCTGTTTTTT. Encoded protein: CASAPGQTNTGELFF.

The chain couples TRBV20-1 to TRBJ2-1; 12 bases fit TRBD2. Looked up from germline, CDR1 is DFQATT and CDR2 is SNEGSKA (reference sequence). V lost 3 bases, J lost 6 bases, and 6 bases stayed unmatched. This CDR3 spans 15 amino acids. CDR3 region: CSASWLAGGINEQFF. CDR3 in DNA: TGCAGTGCTAGTTGGCTAGCGGGAGGGATCAATGAGCAGTTCTTC.

In this sample, this clone turned up a few times. The chain is built from TRBV5-6 and TRBJ1-1; possibly TRBD1 for D (6 bases). The CDR3 extends over 15 amino acids. CDR1 SGHDT and CDR2 YYEEEE come from the germline V gene. V was trimmed by 1 base and J by 4 bases, leaving 14 bases between them. CDR3 protein: CASSLRGARFTEAFF. The CDR3 bases are TGTGCCAGCAGCTTGCGGGGGGCGCGTTTCACTGAAGCTTTCTTT.

This clone turned up a few times. The chain recombines TRBV19 with TRBJ1-6; possibly TRBD1 for D (5 bases). The CDR3 runs 17 residues. The germline V gene has CDR1 LNHDA and CDR2 SQIVND (reference sequence). V dropped 3 bases and J dropped 9 bases, with 21 bases sitting between them. In nucleotides, the CDR3 is TGTGCCAGTAGTATTCTTGGAGGTGGGGGATCAGGTTCACCCCTCCACTTT. Translation gives CASSILGGGGSGSPLHF. The entire variable domain, with the rest obtained from reference TRBV19 and TRBJ1-6, is as follows: DGGITQSPKYLFRKEGQNVTLSCEQNLNHDAMYWYRQDPGQGLRLIYYSQIVNDFQKGDIAEGYSVSREKKESFPLTVTSAQKNPTAFYLCASSILGGGGSGSPLHFGNGTRLTVT.

The chain couples TRBV24-1 to TRBJ1-5, with TRBD1 matching 10 bases. Germline V gives CDR1 KGHDR, CDR2 SFDVKD. Trimming removed 4 bases from V and 5 bases from J; junction bases left unmatched: 4. CDR3 length: 15 amino acids. CDR3 bases: TGTGCCACCAGTGAAGCCGGGACAGGGGATCAGCCCCAGCATTTT. Translated, it gives CATSEAGTGDQPQHF.